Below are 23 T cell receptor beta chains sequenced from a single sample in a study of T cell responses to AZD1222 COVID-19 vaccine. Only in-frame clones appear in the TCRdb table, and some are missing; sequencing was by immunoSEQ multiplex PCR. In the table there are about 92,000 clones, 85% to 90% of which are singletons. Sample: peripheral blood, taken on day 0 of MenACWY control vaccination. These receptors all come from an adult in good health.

For the CDR3, the DNA is TGCGCCAGCAGCTCCGGACAGAGCGAGAACACCGGGGAGCTGTTTTTT. The encoded protein is CASSSGQSENTGELFF. The genes are TRBV5-1 and TRBJ2-2; tentatively, D is TRBD1 (6 bases). V lost 3 bases to trimming and J lost 1 base, with 13 bases between them. Germline V gene lookup returns CDR1 SGHRS and CDR2 YFSETQ. CDR3 length equals 16 residues.

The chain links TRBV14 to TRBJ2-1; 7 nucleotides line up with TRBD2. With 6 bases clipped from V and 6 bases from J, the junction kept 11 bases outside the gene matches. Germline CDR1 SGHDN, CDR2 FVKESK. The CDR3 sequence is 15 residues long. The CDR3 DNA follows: TGTGCCAGCAGGGGAGGAGCGGGGTACATCAATGAGCAGTTCTTC. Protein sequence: CASRGGAGYINEQFF. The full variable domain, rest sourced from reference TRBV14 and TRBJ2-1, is EAGVTQFPSHSVIEKGQTVTLRCDPISGHDNLYWYRRVMGKEIKFLLHFVKESKQDESGMPNNRFLAERTGGTYSTLKVQPAELEDSGVYFCASRGGAGYINEQFFGPGTRLTVL.

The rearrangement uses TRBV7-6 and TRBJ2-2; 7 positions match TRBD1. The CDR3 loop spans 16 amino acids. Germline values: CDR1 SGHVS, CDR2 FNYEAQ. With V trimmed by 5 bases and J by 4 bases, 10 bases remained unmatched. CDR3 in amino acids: CASSPRDSQFTGELFF. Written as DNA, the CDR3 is TGTGCCAGCAGCCCCCGGGACAGCCAATTCACCGGGGAGCTGTTTTTT.

The DNA of the CDR3 is TGTGCCAGTAGTCGGGACAGGGATGAGCAGTTCTTC. As protein: CASSRDRDEQFF. The gene calls are TRBV19 and TRBJ2-1, with TRBD1 identical over 9 bases. The CDR3 consists of 12 residues. Germline CDR1 LNHDA, CDR2 SQIVND (reference sequence). V gave up 5 bases and J gave up 8 bases; unmatched junction bases: 1.

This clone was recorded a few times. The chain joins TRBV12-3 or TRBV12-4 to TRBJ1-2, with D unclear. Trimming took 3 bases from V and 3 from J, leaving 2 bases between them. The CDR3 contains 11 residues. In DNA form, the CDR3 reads TGTGCCAGCAGTTTCGACTATGGCTACACCTTC. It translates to CASSFDYGYTF.

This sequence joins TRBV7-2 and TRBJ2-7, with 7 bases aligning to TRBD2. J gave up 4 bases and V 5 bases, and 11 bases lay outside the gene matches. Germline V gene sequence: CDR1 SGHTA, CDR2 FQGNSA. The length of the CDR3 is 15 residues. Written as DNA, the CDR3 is TGTGCCAGCAGCCCGCAAACGGGGGGATTGTACGAGCAGTACTTC. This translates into CASSPQTGGLYEQYF.

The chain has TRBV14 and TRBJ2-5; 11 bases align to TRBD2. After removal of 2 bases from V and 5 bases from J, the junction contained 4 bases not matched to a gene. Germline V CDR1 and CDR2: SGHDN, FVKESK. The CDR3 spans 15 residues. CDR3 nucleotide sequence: TGTGCCAGCAGCCAACCGGGACTAGCGGAGGAGACCCAGTACTTC. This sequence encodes CASSQPGLAEETQYF.

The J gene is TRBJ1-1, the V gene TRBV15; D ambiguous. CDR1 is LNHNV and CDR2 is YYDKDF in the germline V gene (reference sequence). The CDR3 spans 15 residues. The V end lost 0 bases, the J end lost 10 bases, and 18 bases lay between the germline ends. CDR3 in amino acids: CATSREKGSPTGAFF. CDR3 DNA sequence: TGTGCCACCAGCAGAGAGAAAGGGTCCCCCACGGGAGCTTTCTTT.

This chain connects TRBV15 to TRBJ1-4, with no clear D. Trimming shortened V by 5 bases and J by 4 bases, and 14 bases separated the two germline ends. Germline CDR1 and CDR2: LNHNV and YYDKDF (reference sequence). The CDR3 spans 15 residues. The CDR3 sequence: CATSGTSLGNEKLFF. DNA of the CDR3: TGTGCCACCAGCGGCACATCTTTGGGTAATGAAAAACTGTTTTTT.

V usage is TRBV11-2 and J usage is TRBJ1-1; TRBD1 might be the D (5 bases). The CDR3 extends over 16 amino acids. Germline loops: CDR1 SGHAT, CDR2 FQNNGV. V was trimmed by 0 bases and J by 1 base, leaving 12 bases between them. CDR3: CASSLEMGRKNTEAFF. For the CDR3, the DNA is TGTGCCAGCAGCTTAGAGATGGGGCGAAAGAACACTGAAGCTTTCTTT.

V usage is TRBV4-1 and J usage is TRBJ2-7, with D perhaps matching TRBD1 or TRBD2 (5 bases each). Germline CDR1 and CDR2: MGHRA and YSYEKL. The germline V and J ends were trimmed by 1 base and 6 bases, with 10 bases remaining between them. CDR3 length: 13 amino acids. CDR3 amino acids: CASSQAGTSEQYF. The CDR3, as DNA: TGCGCCAGCAGCCAAGCCGGGACCTCCGAGCAGTACTTC.

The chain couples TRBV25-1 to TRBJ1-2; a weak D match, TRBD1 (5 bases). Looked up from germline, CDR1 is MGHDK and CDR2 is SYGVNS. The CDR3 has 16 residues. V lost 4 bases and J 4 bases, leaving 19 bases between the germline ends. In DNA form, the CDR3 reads TGTGCCAGCAGTGGGGAAAGGGGCAGGGAACGCTATGGCTACACCTTC. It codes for CASSGERGRERYGYTF.

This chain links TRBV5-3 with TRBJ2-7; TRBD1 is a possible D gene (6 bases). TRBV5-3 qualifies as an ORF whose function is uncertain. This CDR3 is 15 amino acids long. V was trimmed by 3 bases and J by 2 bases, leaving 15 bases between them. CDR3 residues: CARSSEGDITYEQYF. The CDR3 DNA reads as TGTGCCAGAAGCTCTGAAGGGGACATTACCTACGAGCAGTACTTC.

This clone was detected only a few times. CDR3 amino acids: CATSRDPGTEAFF. CDR3 DNA: TGTGCCACCAGCAGAGATCCGGGTACTGAAGCTTTCTTT. V and J are TRBV15 and TRBJ1-1; D unresolved. The ends were cut back, 0 bases at V and 5 bases at J, with 7 bases in the middle. Looked up from germline, CDR1 is LNHNV and CDR2 is YYDKDF (reference sequence). This CDR3 is 13 amino acids long.

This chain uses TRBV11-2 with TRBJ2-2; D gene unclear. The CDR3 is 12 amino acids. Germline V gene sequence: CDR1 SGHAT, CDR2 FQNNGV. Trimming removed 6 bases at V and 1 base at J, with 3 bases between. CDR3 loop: CASSRNTGELFF. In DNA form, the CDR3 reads TGTGCCAGCAGTCGGAACACCGGGGAGCTGTTTTTT.

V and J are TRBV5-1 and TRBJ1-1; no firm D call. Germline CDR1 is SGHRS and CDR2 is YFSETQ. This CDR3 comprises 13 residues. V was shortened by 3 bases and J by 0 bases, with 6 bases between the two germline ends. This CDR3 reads CASSSVMNTEAFF. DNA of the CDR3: TGCGCCAGCAGCTCCGTGATGAACACTGAAGCTTTCTTT.

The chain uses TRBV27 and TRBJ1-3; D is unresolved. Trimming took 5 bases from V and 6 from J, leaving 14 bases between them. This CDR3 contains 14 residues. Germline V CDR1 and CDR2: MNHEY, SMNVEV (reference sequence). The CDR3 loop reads CASSPSFPSNTIYF. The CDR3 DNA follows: TGTGCCAGCAGTCCCAGTTTTCCGTCAAACACCATATATTTT.

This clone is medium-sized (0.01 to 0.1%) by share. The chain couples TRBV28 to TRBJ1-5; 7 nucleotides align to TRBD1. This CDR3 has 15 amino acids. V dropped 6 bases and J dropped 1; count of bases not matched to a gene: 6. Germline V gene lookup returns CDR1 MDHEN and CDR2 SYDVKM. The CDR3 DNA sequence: TGTGCCAGCAGACCGGACAGGATGAGCAATCAGCCCCAGCATTTT. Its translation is CASRPDRMSNQPQHF.

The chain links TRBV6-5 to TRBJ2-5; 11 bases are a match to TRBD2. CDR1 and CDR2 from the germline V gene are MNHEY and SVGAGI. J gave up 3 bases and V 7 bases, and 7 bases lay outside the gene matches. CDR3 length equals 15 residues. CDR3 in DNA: TGTGCCAGCATTCGGCTAGCGGGGGGAAAAGAGACCCAGTACTTC. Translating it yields CASIRLAGGKETQYF.

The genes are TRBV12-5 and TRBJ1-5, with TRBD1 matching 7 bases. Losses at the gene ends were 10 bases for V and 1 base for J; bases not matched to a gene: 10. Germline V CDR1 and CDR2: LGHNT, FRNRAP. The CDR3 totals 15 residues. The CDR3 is CATNRGGVSNQPQHF. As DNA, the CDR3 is TGTGCTACCAACAGGGGCGGGGTAAGCAATCAGCCCCAGCATTTT.

The CDR3 DNA is TGTGCCAGTAGTACCCGGACTAGCGGGGGGGACACAGATACGCAGTATTTT. Translating it yields CASSTRTSGGDTDTQYF. The V call is TRBV19, the J call TRBJ2-3, with TRBD2 matching over 15 bases. The CDR3 extends over 17 amino acids. After removal of 4 bases from V and 2 bases from J, the junction contained 4 bases not matched to a gene. Germline V gene sequence: CDR1 LNHDA, CDR2 SQIVND (reference sequence).

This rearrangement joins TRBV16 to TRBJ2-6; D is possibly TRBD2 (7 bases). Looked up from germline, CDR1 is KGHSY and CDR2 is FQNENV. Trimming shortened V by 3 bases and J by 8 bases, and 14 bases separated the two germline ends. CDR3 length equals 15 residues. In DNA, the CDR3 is TGTGCCAGCAGCCAGAAGGGGGGGAATTCCAACGTCCTGACTTTC. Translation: CASSQKGGNSNVLTF.

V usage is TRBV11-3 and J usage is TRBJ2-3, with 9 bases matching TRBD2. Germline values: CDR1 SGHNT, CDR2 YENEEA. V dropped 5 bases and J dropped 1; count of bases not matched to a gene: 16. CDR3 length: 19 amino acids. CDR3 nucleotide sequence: TGTGCCAGCAGCACGAGGAGCGGGGGGCTACTATATGGCACAGATACGCAGTATTTT. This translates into CASSTRSGGLLYGTDTQYF.